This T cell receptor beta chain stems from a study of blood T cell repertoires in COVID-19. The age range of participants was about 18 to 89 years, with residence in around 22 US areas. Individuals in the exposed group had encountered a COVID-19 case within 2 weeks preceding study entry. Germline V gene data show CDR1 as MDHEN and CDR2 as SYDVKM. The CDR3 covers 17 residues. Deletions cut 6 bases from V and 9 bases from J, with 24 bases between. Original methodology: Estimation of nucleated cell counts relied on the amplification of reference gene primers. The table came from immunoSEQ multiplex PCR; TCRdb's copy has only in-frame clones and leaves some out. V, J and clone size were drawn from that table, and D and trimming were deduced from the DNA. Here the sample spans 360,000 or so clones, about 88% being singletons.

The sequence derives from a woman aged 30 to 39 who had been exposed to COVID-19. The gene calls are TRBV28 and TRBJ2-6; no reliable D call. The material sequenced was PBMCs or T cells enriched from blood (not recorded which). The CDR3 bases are TGTGCCAGCAGGCCCCTACAAGGAGCCGCCGACGTCAACGTCCTGACTTTC. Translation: CASRPLQGAADVNVLTF.